Listed here are 24 T cell receptor beta chains from one sample, sequenced in a study of blood T cells in healthy people across ages. A second PCR of about 7 to 12 cycles used a sample-barcoded 5' primer and a J-beta primer mix. TCRdb fed the 5' RACE reads into MiXCR, producing one record per CDR3 protein. The sample consists of about 650,000 distinct CDR3 sequences, approximately 30% of them appearing once. Sequencing used blood. The receptors stem from a woman of 80 years or more in good health.

Ten or more counts support this clonotype. The chain combines TRBV6-2 or TRBV6-3 with TRBJ2-1; 9 bases line up with TRBD2. The CDR3 is made up of 17 amino acids. The V and J ends lost 10 bases and 4 bases, in that order; junction bases with no gene match: 17. Germline CDR1 and CDR2: MNHEY and SVGEGT. The CDR3 DNA is TGTGCCACCTCCCCGGCTCTGGGGCTAGCGGGGTACAATGAGCAGTTCTTC. Protein product: CATSPALGLAGYNEQFF.

This clonotype was observed a few times. The rearrangement uses TRBV7-2 and TRBJ2-2; tentatively, D is TRBD1 or TRBD2 (6 bases each). V was cut by 1 base and J by 1 base, with 13 bases left in between. The CDR3 length is 17 residues. The V gene's germline CDR1 is SGHTA and CDR2 FQGNSA. In DNA form, the CDR3 reads TGTGCCAGCAGCTTAGTCGTCGGGGGCGGGAACACCGGGGAGCTGTTTTTT. Protein product: CASSLVVGGGNTGELFF.

The sample holds many counts of this clonotype. The chain employs TRBV7-9 and TRBJ2-7, with D possibly matching TRBD1 (6 bases). The CDR3 extends over 15 amino acids. V dropped 1 base and J dropped 5 bases, with 15 bases sitting between them. Germline loops: CDR1 SEHNR, CDR2 FQNEAQ (reference sequence). The CDR3 reads CASSLGGQSLDEQYF. CDR3 coding DNA: TGTGCCAGCAGCTTAGGCGGACAGAGCCTGGACGAGCAGTACTTC.

This clonotype was observed many times. This chain uses TRBV28 with TRBJ1-2; D call uncertain. This CDR3 contains 13 residues. Germline CDR1 and CDR2: MDHEN and SYDVKM. Trimming stripped 2 bases from V and 8 bases from J, with 12 bases between. DNA of the CDR3: TGTGCCAGCAGTTTAACGCAGATCGAGGGCTACACCTTC. Its protein is CASSLTQIEGYTF.

This clonotype was recorded a few times. J is TRBJ1-1 and V is TRBV5-1; TRBD1 matches 7 bases. CDR1 is SGHRS and CDR2 is YFSETQ in the germline V gene. Trimming at V came to 5 bases and at J to 5 bases, leaving 9 bases not matched to a gene. This CDR3 region has 14 residues. For the CDR3, the DNA is TGCGCCAGCAGTTTAAGGACAGGTAGTACTGAAGCTTTCTTT. Residues: CASSLRTGSTEAFF.

This chain uses TRBV20-1 with TRBJ2-1, with 9 nucleotides matching TRBD2. This CDR3 contains 16 residues. Germline-derived CDR1 and CDR2 are DFQATT and SNEGSKA (reference sequence). Trimming took 1 base from V and 5 from J; bases not matched to a gene: 9. The CDR3: CSARAIAGVDNNEQFF. In DNA, the CDR3 is TGCAGTGCTAGAGCAATAGCGGGAGTGGATAACAATGAGCAGTTCTTC.

There are many counts of this clonotype. V gene TRBV7-2 combines with J gene TRBJ1-1; maybe TRBD1 (6 bases). Germline CDR1 is SGHTA and CDR2 is FQGNSA. The CDR3 is 13 residues long. Trimming pared 5 bases from V and 11 bases from J, leaving 18 bases between. CDR3 amino acids: CASSRPGALGAFF. CDR3 coding DNA: TGTGCCAGCAGCCGGCCGGGGGCGCTAGGGGCTTTCTTT.

This chain links TRBV5-4 with TRBJ2-7, with D possibly TRBD2 on 6 matching bases. Deletions cut 7 bases from V and 5 bases from J, with 16 bases between. Germline V gene sequence: CDR1 SGHNT, CDR2 YYREEE (reference sequence). The CDR3 is 13 amino acids. The CDR3 DNA sequence: TGTGCCAGCGGAGGAGGGCCTTCCGACGAGCAGTACTTC. The encoded protein is CASGGGPSDEQYF.

This clonotype was seen many times. V gene TRBV20-1 combines with J gene TRBJ2-5, with D perhaps matching TRBD2 (7 bases). The CDR3 has 14 amino acids. Germline CDR1 and CDR2: DFQATT and SNEGSKA (reference sequence). The germline V and J ends were trimmed by 3 bases and 5 bases, with 16 bases remaining between them. The CDR3 coding sequence is TGCAGTGCTAGTTACGGGGGGCCCAGGGAGACCCAGTACTTC. Translated, it gives CSASYGGPRETQYF.

As for this clonotype: A read error may explain this, as a much larger clone is one base away. The chain links TRBV7-2 to TRBJ1-5; tentatively, D is TRBD1 (6 bases). The V gene's germline CDR1 is SGHTA and CDR2 FQGNSA. This CDR3 contains 15 residues. The CDR3 reads CASSRLQGSNQPRHF. For the CDR3, the DNA is TGTGCCAGCAGCCGATTACAGGGAAGCAATCAGCCCCGGCATTTT.

At least ten counts were recorded for this clonotype. The chain links TRBV7-2 to TRBJ2-7, with 9 bases fitting TRBD1. Germline values: CDR1 SGHTA, CDR2 FQGNSA. J lost 2 bases, V lost 2 bases, and 4 bases had no gene match. The CDR3 is 15 residues long. CDR3 in amino acids: CASSLTGTGTYEQYF. The CDR3 nucleotides read TGTGCCAGCAGCTTAACCGGGACAGGGACCTACGAGCAGTACTTC.

This clonotype was seen at least ten times. This chain uses TRBV15 with TRBJ2-1; D ambiguous. This CDR3 is built from 14 residues. The V gene's germline CDR1 is LNHNV and CDR2 YYDKDF (reference sequence). Trimming stripped 1 base from V and 5 bases from J, with 9 bases between. In DNA, the CDR3 is TGTGCCACCAGCAGAGCCCAGGAGAACAATGAGCAGTTCTTC. It is translated as CATSRAQENNEQFF.

As concerns this clonotype: This may arise from a read error, as a much more abundant clone is one base away. J is TRBJ1-6 and V is TRBV10-3; TRBD1 matches at 8 bases. This CDR3 region has 15 residues. Germline V gene sequence: CDR1 ENHRY, CDR2 SYGVKD. CDR3 DNA sequence: TGTACCATCAGTGAGAGGCCAGGGGGCGACTCACCCCTCCACTTT. Translation: CTISERPGGDSPLHF.

CDR3 protein: CSVGDSPLWGYTF. DNA of the CDR3: TGCAGCGTGGGGGACAGCCCCCTGTGGGGCTACACCTTC. The chain uses TRBV29-1 and TRBJ1-2, with TRBD1 matching over 7 bases. This CDR3 is built from 13 residues. Germline V gives CDR1 SQVTM, CDR2 ANQGSEA. J lost 8 bases, V lost 6 bases, and 12 bases had no gene match.

The chain couples TRBV2 to TRBJ2-4; 8 bases align to TRBD1. The V gene end was trimmed by 2 bases and the J gene end by 1 base; junction bases not matched to a gene: 7. The CDR3 is 17 residues long. The germline CDR1 and CDR2 sequences are SNHLY and FYNNEI. This CDR3 reads CASSESRTGRAKNIQYF. The CDR3 DNA reads as TGTGCCAGCAGTGAATCTAGGACAGGGAGGGCCAAAAACATTCAGTACTTC.

This clonotype showed up many times. The V and J genes are TRBV7-9 and TRBJ2-5, with D tentatively TRBD1 (6 bases). CDR3 length equals 14 residues. Between the trimmed V and J ends, which lost 5 bases and 7 bases, there was a span of 17 bases. The germline gives CDR1 SEHNR, CDR2 FQNEAQ (reference sequence). The CDR3 DNA reads TGTGCCAGCAGCCTGGCGGGCCAACAGGGGACCCAGTACTTC. Translating gives CASSLAGQQGTQYF.

This clonotype was found many times. V usage is TRBV3-1 and J usage is TRBJ2-3, with TRBD2 identical over 8 bases. Germline lookup yields CDR1 LGHDT and CDR2 YNNKEL (reference sequence). The CDR3 is 19 amino acids. V trimming: 1 base; J trimming: 2 bases; junction bases outside the gene matches: 14. In DNA, the CDR3 is TGTGCCAGCAGCCAAGTACGACTCGGCGGGGGGATCCTCACAGATACGCAGTATTTT. Its protein is CASSQVRLGGGILTDTQYF.

This clonotype was detected many times. The chain employs TRBV28 and TRBJ2-1, with 11 bases lining up with TRBD1. This CDR3 has 15 amino acids. From germline, CDR1 is MDHEN and CDR2 SYDVKM. The trim removed 6 bases at V and 3 bases at J, leaving 4 bases unmatched. CDR3 in amino acids: CASSWTGGVYNEQFF. The CDR3, as DNA: TGTGCCAGCAGCTGGACAGGGGGCGTCTACAATGAGCAGTTCTTC.

The chain is built from TRBV20-1 and TRBJ2-5; the D is unclear. V shed 6 bases and J shed 2 bases, with 13 bases lying between them. The CDR3 extends over 13 amino acids. Germline CDR1 is DFQATT and CDR2 is SNEGSKA (reference sequence). CDR3 loop: CSALETQQETQYF. In DNA form, the CDR3 reads TGCAGTGCCCTGGAAACCCAACAAGAGACCCAGTACTTC.

About this clonotype itself: It may be a read error: a sequence one base away is much more abundant. The chain employs TRBV20-1 and TRBJ2-5; TRBD2 aligns across 9 bases. Trimming removed 8 bases from V and 3 bases from J; junction bases left unmatched: 7. Germline CDR1 DFQATT, CDR2 SNEGSKA (reference sequence). CDR3 length: 13 amino acids. The CDR3 loop reads CSTIRLAEETQYF. CDR3 sequence (DNA): TGCAGTACTATCCGACTAGCGGAAGAGACCCAGTACTTC.

The V gene is TRBV5-1, the J gene TRBJ2-6, with a weak D call TRBD1 (6 bases). The ends were cut back, 5 bases at V and 4 bases at J, with 19 bases in the middle. Looked up from germline, CDR1 is SGHRS and CDR2 is YFSETQ. The CDR3 totals 17 residues. CDR3 DNA sequence: TGCGCCAGCAGAGAACCCCCCCCAGGGGTCGGGGCCAACGTCCTGACTTTC. It specifies CASREPPPGVGANVLTF.

This clonotype was seen more than once but under ten times. CDR3 DNA sequence: TGTGCCAGCAGCGCAGTTTCGGGTAGGGGGGGTTCCTACAATGAGCAGTTCTTC. It yields the protein CASSAVSGRGGSYNEQFF. The chain has TRBV9 and TRBJ2-1; D is perhaps TRBD2 (7 bases). Germline loops: CDR1 SGDLS, CDR2 YYNGEE. The CDR3 length is 18 residues. The V end lost 3 bases, the J end lost 1 base, and 20 bases lay between the germline ends. The variable domain in full, with the rest retrieved from reference TRBV9 and TRBJ2-1, is DSGVTQTPKHLITATGQRVTLRCSPRSGDLSVYWYQQSLDQGLQFLIQYYNGEERAKGNILERFSAQQFPDLHSELNLSSLELGDSALYFCASSAVSGRGGSYNEQFFGPGTRLTVL.

As regards this clonotype: A read error is likely, as this CDR3 ends without the conserved phenylalanine or tryptophan. The genes are TRBV12-3 or TRBV12-4 and TRBJ1-2, with a possible D match to TRBD1 (6 bases). The V end lost 7 bases, the J end lost 9 bases, and 12 bases lay between the germline ends. The CDR3 length is 11 residues. The CDR3, as DNA: TGTGCCAGCACCTGGGGGGACAGCTACACCTGC. It specifies CASTWGDSYTC.

In this sample, this clonotype turned up a few times. The chain employs TRBV7-9 and TRBJ1-1, with 10 bases aligning to TRBD1. This CDR3 spans 16 amino acids. The V gene end was trimmed by 4 bases and the J gene end by 2 bases; junction bases not matched to a gene: 7. Germline assignment: CDR1 SEHNR and CDR2 FQNEAQ (reference sequence). The CDR3 here is CASSSSGQGINTEAFF. The CDR3, as DNA: TGTGCCAGCAGCTCCTCGGGACAGGGGATTAACACTGAAGCTTTCTTT. The full variable domain, in which reference TRBV7-9 and TRBJ1-1 provide the parts outside the CDR3, is DTGVSQNPRHKITKRGQNVTFRCDPISEHNRLYWYRQTLGQGPEFLTYFQNEAQLEKSRLLSDRFSAERPKGSFSTLEIQRTEQGDSAMYLCASSSSGQGINTEAFFGQGTRLTVV.